A selection of T cell receptor beta chains follows, all from one sample in a study of blood T cell repertoires in COVID-19. Here immunoSEQ multiplex PCR was the method, and the copy in TCRdb shows in-frame clones only, minus some. The sample carries about 110,000 clones, approximately 90% recorded once. Sequenced sample: peripheral blood. These receptors were collected from a human donor in a cohort sampled during active COVID-19. Each CDR3 is given with its conserved first and last residue. D genes are given only for firm matches. The listing skips clone size in some rows; elsewhere it reads once, few, many or a size class.

v_gene: TRBV15; abundance: NA; d_gene: NA; j_gene: TRBJ1-2; CDR3nt: TGTGCCACCACCAAGGACAGAGATAACTATGGCTACACCTTC; CDR3aa: CATTKDRDNYGYTF
v_gene: TRBV12-3/TRBV12-4; abundance: NA; d_gene: NA; j_gene: TRBJ1-3; CDR3nt: TGTGCCAGCACCTACAGCTCTGGAAACACCATATATTTT; CDR3aa: CASTYSSGNTIYF
v_gene: TRBV7-2; abundance: NA; d_gene: NA; j_gene: TRBJ1-2; CDR3nt: TGTGCCAGCAGCCCGAATCAGGGCACTCAGTCCCTTCTTTATGGCTACACCTTC; CDR3aa: CASSPNQGTQSLLYGYTF
v_gene: TRBV18; abundance: NA; d_gene: TRBD1; j_gene: TRBJ1-1; CDR3nt: TGTGCCAGCTCACCCGGGACAGGCTTTGGTGAAGCTTTCTTT; CDR3aa: CASSPGTGFGEAFF
v_gene: TRBV11-2; abundance: NA; d_gene: TRBD2; j_gene: TRBJ2-3; CDR3nt: TGTGCCAGCAGCTTATTATCGGGGGGGCCAGATACGCAGTATTTT; CDR3aa: CASSLLSGGPDTQYF
v_gene: TRBV28; abundance: NA; d_gene: TRBD2; j_gene: TRBJ2-3; CDR3nt: TGTGCCAGCAGTTTATTAGGTCTCGGACTAGCGGGGGGTTCCCGGGGTACGCAGTATTTT; CDR3aa: CASSLLGLGLAGGSRGTQYF
v_gene: TRBV5-1; abundance: NA; d_gene: TRBD1; j_gene: TRBJ1-1; CDR3nt: TGCGCCAGCAGCTTGATCGGACAGGGGGCTTTGACTTTCTTT; CDR3aa: CASSLIGQGALTFF
v_gene: TRBV11-2; abundance: NA; d_gene: NA; j_gene: TRBJ2-6; CDR3nt: TGTGCCAGCAGCTTAACAACGTTGGTCTCTGGGGCCAACGTCCTGACTTTC; CDR3aa: CASSLTTLVSGANVLTF
v_gene: TRBV13; abundance: NA; d_gene: NA; j_gene: TRBJ2-7; CDR3nt: TGTGCCAGCAGCTCCCGACAGGTTTACGAGCAGTACTTC; CDR3aa: CASSSRQVYEQYF
v_gene: TRBV6-2/TRBV6-3; abundance: NA; d_gene: NA; j_gene: TRBJ2-7; CDR3nt: TGTGCCAGCAGTTCTGGGGGCGGACCTTCCTACGAGCAGTACTTC; CDR3aa: CASSSGGGPSYEQYF
v_gene: TRBV5-5; abundance: NA; d_gene: TRBD2; j_gene: TRBJ2-1; CDR3nt: TGTGCCAGCAGCTTAGCCTCTAGCGGGGGGGCCCGGAGTGAGCAGTTCTTC; CDR3aa: CASSLASSGGARSEQFF
v_gene: TRBV6-1; abundance: NA; d_gene: NA; j_gene: TRBJ1-2; CDR3nt: TGTGCCAGCAGTGAAGCCTCACTCTGGACTGGGAATGGCTACACCTTC; CDR3aa: CASSEASLWTGNGYTF
v_gene: TRBV7-9; abundance: NA; d_gene: TRBD1; j_gene: TRBJ1-2; CDR3nt: TGTGCCAGCAGCTTAGGGACCTCGGACAGGGTAAACGGCTACACCTTC; CDR3aa: CASSLGTSDRVNGYTF
v_gene: TRBV18; abundance: NA; d_gene: NA; j_gene: TRBJ1-1; CDR3nt: TGTGCCAGCTCACCACTTGCGAACAGTCCTAACACTGAAGCTTTCTTT; CDR3aa: CASSPLANSPNTEAFF
v_gene: TRBV15; abundance: NA; d_gene: TRBD1; j_gene: TRBJ2-4; CDR3nt: TGTGCCACCAGCGAGTGGGACAGGGTAGGCAAAAACATTCAGTACTTC; CDR3aa: CATSEWDRVGKNIQYF
v_gene: TRBV18; abundance: NA; d_gene: TRBD1; j_gene: TRBJ1-5; CDR3nt: TGTGCCAGCTCCCCTGACAGGGAACAGCCCCAGCATTTT; CDR3aa: CASSPDREQPQHF
v_gene: TRBV11-1; abundance: NA; d_gene: TRBD2; j_gene: TRBJ2-1; CDR3nt: TGTGCCAGCAGCGCGATAGCGGGACCGTACAATGAGCAGTTCTTC; CDR3aa: CASSAIAGPYNEQFF
v_gene: TRBV28; abundance: NA; d_gene: TRBD2; j_gene: TRBJ2-3; CDR3nt: TGTGCCAGCAGCACCCCTAGCGGCAACACAGATACGCAGTATTTT; CDR3aa: CASSTPSGNTDTQYF
v_gene: TRBV28; abundance: NA; d_gene: NA; j_gene: TRBJ1-1; CDR3nt: TGTGCCAGTTTCTTGAACACTGAAGCTTTCTTT; CDR3aa: CASFLNTEAFF
v_gene: TRBV19; abundance: NA; d_gene: NA; j_gene: TRBJ2-7; CDR3nt: TGTGCCAGTAGCTTGACAGGCCAAAGCTCCTACGAGCAGTACTTC; CDR3aa: CASSLTGQSSYEQYF
v_gene: TRBV7-9; abundance: NA; d_gene: NA; j_gene: TRBJ1-2; CDR3nt: TGTGCCAGCAGCCCCGACTATGGCTACACCTTC; CDR3aa: CASSPDYGYTF
v_gene: TRBV6-5; abundance: NA; d_gene: NA; j_gene: TRBJ2-7; CDR3nt: TGTGCCAGCAGTCCCCTAGGAGGAAACGAGCAGTACTTC; CDR3aa: CASSPLGGNEQYF
v_gene: TRBV18; abundance: NA; d_gene: TRBD1; j_gene: TRBJ1-3; CDR3nt: TGTGCCAGCTCAGTTACAGGGGGCTCTGGAAACACCATATATTTT; CDR3aa: CASSVTGGSGNTIYF
v_gene: TRBV4-1; abundance: NA; d_gene: NA; j_gene: TRBJ2-1; CDR3nt: TGCGCCAGCAGCCACCCTACTCAACTCTTTGAGCAGTTCTTC; CDR3aa: CASSHPTQLFEQFF
v_gene: TRBV5-1; abundance: NA; d_gene: NA; j_gene: TRBJ1-4; CDR3nt: TGCGCCAGCAGCTTGGAACAGTCCCAAGGAAAACTGTTTTTT; CDR3aa: CASSLEQSQGKLFF
v_gene: TRBV7-6; abundance: NA; d_gene: TRBD1; j_gene: TRBJ2-7; CDR3nt: TGTGCCAGCAGCTTAGAAACAGGGGTCGAGCAGTACTTC; CDR3aa: CASSLETGVEQYF
v_gene: TRBV2; abundance: NA; d_gene: TRBD2; j_gene: TRBJ2-5; CDR3nt: TGTGCCAGCAGTCCTATAACTAGCGGGATGGAGACCCAGTACTTC; CDR3aa: CASSPITSGMETQYF
v_gene: TRBV6-5; abundance: few; d_gene: NA; j_gene: TRBJ1-3; CDR3nt: TGTGCCAGCAGTTATTCAGGCTACTCTGGAAACACCATATATTTT; CDR3aa: CASSYSGYSGNTIYF
v_gene: TRBV19; abundance: NA; d_gene: NA; j_gene: TRBJ1-1; CDR3nt: TGTGCCAGTAGTATAGGGGGGGGAGGTCGGACTGAAGCTTTCTTT; CDR3aa: CASSIGGGGRTEAFF
v_gene: TRBV18; abundance: NA; d_gene: NA; j_gene: TRBJ1-1; CDR3nt: TGTGCCAGCTCACCGAGGCGGGGGGACACTGAAGCTTTCTTT; CDR3aa: CASSPRRGDTEAFF
v_gene: TRBV4-1; abundance: NA; d_gene: TRBD1; j_gene: TRBJ1-3; CDR3nt: TGCGCCAGCAGCCAACCGACAGGGGGCTCTGGAAACACCATATATTTT; CDR3aa: CASSQPTGGSGNTIYF
v_gene: TRBV28; abundance: many; d_gene: NA; j_gene: TRBJ1-1; CDR3nt: TGTGCCAGCAGTTTAGGAGGCGGTCTGGGCGCGGTTGAAGCTTTCTTT; CDR3aa: CASSLGGGLGAVEAFF
v_gene: TRBV6-1; abundance: few; d_gene: TRBD2; j_gene: TRBJ2-1; CDR3nt: TGTGCCAGCAGTGATAGCGGGGGGGCCAATGAGCAGTTCTTC; CDR3aa: CASSDSGGANEQFF
v_gene: TRBV27; abundance: NA; d_gene: NA; j_gene: TRBJ1-1; CDR3nt: TGTGCCAGCAGTTTATCGGCCCCCACCACTGAAGCTTTCTTT; CDR3aa: CASSLSAPTTEAFF
v_gene: TRBV5-1; abundance: NA; d_gene: NA; j_gene: TRBJ2-7; CDR3nt: TGCGCCAGCAGCTTAGGAGCGGAGACTTACGAGCAGTACTTC; CDR3aa: CASSLGAETYEQYF
v_gene: TRBV7-9; abundance: NA; d_gene: TRBD1; j_gene: TRBJ1-3; CDR3nt: TGTGCCAGCAGCTTAGCCGGACAGGGGGATCGCCTATTT; CDR3aa: CASSLAGQGDRLF